This T cell receptor (beta chain) was found in a study of blood T cell repertoires in COVID-19. The method was immunoSEQ multiplex PCR; TCRdb's version includes in-frame clones alone and lacks a portion of them. The sample holds approximately 53,000 clones; approximately 88% are singletons and the top ten take 27%. This CDR3 region has 16 residues. J gave up 6 bases and V 1 base, and 8 bases lay outside the gene matches. Germline CDR1 and CDR2: LGHNA and YSLEER. The sequence was collected from a human donor in a cohort sampled during active COVID-19. The chain combines TRBV4-3 with TRBJ1-1, with 10 bases lining up with TRBD1. Source material: peripheral blood. CDR3 bases: TGCGCCAGCAGCCAAGGTCGACAGGGGGCTGGGGCTGAAGCTTTCTTT. Its translation is CASSQGRQGAGAEAFF.